This T cell receptor beta chain was documented in a study of T cells in Graves' hyperthyroidism and ophthalmopathy. The study's findings and limits: Ophthalmopathy, as predicted by the model, came a median about six months after the prediction.

V was pared by 5 bases and J by 7 bases, with 10 bases between. This CDR3 is built from 12 residues. The V gene's germline CDR1 is SGHRS and CDR2 YFSETQ. Regarding this clonotype: Its target is not known.

Graves' hyperthyroidism without ophthalmopathy progression within 18 months was termed stable. Hyperthyroidism had been newly diagnosed in patients aged 18 to 65, and its duration was under 2 months. Amplification yielded TCR beta CDR3 regions, with RNA transcripts as the source. The HTBI primer set was used in a first-round RT-PCR of the TCR CDR3. MiXCR, applied by TCRdb to the multiplex PCR reads, yields one record per CDR3 protein. This table has roughly 700,000 distinct CDR3 sequences, 17% appearing once. The sequence came from a man aged 50-60 years with Graves' hyperthyroidism. The J gene is TRBJ2-4, the V gene TRBV5-1, with no clear D. The material sequenced was blood. The chain's CDR3 is CASSYDGNIQYF. Here the CDR3 DNA reads TGCGCCAGCAGTTACGACGGGAACATTCAGTACTTC.